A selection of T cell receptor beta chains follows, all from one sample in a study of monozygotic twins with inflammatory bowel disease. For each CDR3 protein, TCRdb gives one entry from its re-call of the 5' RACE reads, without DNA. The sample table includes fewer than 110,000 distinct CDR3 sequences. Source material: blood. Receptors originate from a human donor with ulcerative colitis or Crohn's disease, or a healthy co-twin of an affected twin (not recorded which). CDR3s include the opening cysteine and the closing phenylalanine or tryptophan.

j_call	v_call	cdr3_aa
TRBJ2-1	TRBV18	CASSRQGTYNEQFF
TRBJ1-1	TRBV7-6	CASSLHWPGQGEVPKNTEAFF
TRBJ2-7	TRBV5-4	CASSFGQIIYEQYF
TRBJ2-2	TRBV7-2	CASKRLAGMNTGELFF
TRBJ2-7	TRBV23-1	CASSQSVPGHATQGITYEQYF
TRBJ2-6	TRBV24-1	CAIGDRAGANVLTF
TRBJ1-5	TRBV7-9	CASSPRGGGSQPQHF
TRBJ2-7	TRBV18	CASSTRTSGGFAEQYF
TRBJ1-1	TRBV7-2	CASSLGAVMNTEAFF
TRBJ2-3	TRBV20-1	CSASFWGLAESTDTQYF